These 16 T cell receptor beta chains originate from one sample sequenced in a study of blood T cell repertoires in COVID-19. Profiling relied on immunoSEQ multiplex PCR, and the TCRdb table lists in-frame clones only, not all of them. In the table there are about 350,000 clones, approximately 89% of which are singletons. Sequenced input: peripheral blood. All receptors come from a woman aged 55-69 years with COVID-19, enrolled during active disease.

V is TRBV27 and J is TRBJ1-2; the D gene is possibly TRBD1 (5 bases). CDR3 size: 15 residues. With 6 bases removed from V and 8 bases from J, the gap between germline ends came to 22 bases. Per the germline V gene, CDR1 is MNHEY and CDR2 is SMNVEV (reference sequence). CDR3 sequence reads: CASRRDPGSSFGYTF. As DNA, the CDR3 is TGTGCCAGCAGGCGGGACCCGGGTAGTTCCTTCGGCTACACCTTC.

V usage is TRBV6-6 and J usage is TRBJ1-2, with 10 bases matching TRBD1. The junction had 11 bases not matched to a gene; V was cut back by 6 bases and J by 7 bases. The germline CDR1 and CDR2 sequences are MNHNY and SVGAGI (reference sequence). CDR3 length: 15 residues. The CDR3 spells CASRGRTGGPGGYTF. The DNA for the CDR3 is TGTGCCAGCAGGGGACGGACAGGGGGGCCAGGTGGCTACACCTTC.

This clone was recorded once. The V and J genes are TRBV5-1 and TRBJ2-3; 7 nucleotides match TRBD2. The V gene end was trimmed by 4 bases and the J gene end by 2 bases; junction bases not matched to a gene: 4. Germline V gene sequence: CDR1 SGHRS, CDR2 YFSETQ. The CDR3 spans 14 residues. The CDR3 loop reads CASSPGLITDTQYF. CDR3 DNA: TGCGCCAGCAGCCCGGGACTAATCACAGATACGCAGTATTTT. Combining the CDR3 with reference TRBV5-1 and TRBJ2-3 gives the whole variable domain KAGVTQTPRYLIKTRGQQVTLSCSPISGHRSVSWYQQTPGQGLQFLFEYFSETQRNKGNFPGRFSGRQFSNSRSEMNVSTLELGDSALYLCASSPGLITDTQYFGPGTRLTVL.

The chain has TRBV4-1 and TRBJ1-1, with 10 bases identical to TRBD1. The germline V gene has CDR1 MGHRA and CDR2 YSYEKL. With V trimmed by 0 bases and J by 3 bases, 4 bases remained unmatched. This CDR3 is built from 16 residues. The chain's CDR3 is CASSQEWGQGYTEAFF. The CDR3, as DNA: TGCGCCAGCAGCCAAGAGTGGGGACAGGGGTACACTGAAGCTTTCTTT.

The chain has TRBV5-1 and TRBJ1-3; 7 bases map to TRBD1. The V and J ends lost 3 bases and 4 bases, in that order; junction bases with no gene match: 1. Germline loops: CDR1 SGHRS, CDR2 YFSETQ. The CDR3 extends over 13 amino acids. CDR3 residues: CASSSGQGNTIYF. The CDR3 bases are TGCGCCAGCAGCTCGGGACAGGGAAACACCATATATTTT.

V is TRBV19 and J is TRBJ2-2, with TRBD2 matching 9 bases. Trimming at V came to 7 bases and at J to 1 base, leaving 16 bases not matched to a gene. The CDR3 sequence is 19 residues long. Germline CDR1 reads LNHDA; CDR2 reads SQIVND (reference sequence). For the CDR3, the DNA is TGTGCCAGTACCCCCCCGGAGCGGGGGGCCAAAATGAACACCGGGGAGCTGTTTTTT. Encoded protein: CASTPPERGAKMNTGELFF.

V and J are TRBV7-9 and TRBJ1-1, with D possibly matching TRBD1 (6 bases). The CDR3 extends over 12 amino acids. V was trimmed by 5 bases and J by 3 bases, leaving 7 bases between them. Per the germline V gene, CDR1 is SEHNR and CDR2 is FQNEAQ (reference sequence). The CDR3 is CASSHRDTEAFF. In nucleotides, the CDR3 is TGTGCCAGCAGCCACAGGGACACTGAAGCTTTCTTT.

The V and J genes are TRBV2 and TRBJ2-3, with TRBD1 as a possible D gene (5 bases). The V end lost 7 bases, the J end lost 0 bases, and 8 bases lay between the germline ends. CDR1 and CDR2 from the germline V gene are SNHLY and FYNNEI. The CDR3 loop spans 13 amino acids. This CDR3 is CASTTGSTDTQYF. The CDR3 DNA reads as TGTGCCAGCACAACAGGTAGCACAGATACGCAGTATTTT.

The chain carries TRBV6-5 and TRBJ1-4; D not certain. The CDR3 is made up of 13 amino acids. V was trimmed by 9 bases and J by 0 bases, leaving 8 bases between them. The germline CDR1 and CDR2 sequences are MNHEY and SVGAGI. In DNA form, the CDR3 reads TGTGCCAGTGAGCTCACAACTAATGAAAAACTGTTTTTT. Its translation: CASELTTNEKLFF.

The CDR3 protein is CASTSGGAEAFF. The CDR3 DNA reads as TGCGCCAGCACGAGTGGAGGAGCTGAAGCTTTCTTT. V usage is TRBV5-1 and J usage is TRBJ1-1; D uncertain. The germline gives CDR1 SGHRS, CDR2 YFSETQ. The CDR3 is 12 residues long. Trimming cost V 6 bases and J 6 bases, with 12 bases left between them.

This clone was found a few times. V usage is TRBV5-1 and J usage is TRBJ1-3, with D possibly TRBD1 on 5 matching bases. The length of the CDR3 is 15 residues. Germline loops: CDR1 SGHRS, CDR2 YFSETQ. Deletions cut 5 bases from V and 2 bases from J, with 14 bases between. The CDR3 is CASSPQGSAGNTIYF. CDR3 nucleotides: TGCGCCAGCAGTCCCCAGGGCTCAGCTGGAAACACCATATATTTT.

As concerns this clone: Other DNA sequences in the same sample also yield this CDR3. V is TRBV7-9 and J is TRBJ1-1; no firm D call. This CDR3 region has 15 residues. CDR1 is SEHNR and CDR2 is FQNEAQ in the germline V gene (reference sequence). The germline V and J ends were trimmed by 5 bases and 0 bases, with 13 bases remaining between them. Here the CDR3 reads CASSHRGGMNTEAFF. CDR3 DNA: TGTGCCAGCAGCCATCGGGGAGGAATGAACACTGAAGCTTTCTTT.

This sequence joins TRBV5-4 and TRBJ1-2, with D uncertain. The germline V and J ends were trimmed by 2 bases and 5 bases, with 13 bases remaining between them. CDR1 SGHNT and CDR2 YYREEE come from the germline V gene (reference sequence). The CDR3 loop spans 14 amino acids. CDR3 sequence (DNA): TGTGCCAGCAGCTTCAACCCGAGGAATTATGGCTACACCTTC. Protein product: CASSFNPRNYGYTF.

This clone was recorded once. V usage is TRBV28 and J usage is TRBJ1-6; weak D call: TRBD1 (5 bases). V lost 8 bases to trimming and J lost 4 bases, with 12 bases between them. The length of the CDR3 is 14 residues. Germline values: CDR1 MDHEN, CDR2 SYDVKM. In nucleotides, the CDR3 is TGTGCCAGCGGGGGGGAGGGGTATAATTCACCCCTCCACTTT. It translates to CASGGEGYNSPLHF.

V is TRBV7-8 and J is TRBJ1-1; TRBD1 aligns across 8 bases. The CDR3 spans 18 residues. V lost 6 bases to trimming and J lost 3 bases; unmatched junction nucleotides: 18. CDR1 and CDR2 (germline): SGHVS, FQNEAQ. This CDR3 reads CASRRLSRQGITDTEAFF. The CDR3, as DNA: TGTGCCAGCAGACGTCTTTCCAGACAGGGGATTACGGACACTGAAGCTTTCTTT.

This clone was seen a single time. The CDR3 DNA reads TGTGCCACTACGGGTTTCTCAACCCTCCACTTT. It translates to CATTGFSTLHF. The V and J genes are TRBV25-1 and TRBJ1-6; D remains unclear. Germline V gives CDR1 MGHDK, CDR2 SYGVNS. CDR3 size: 11 residues. V lost 10 bases, J lost 14 bases, and 15 bases lay in between.